The 20 T cell receptor beta chains reported below all come from one sample, sequenced in a study of blood T cell repertoires in COVID-19. Only in-frame clones appear in the TCRdb table, and some are missing; sequencing was by immunoSEQ multiplex PCR. The data show about 410,000 clones, around 89% seen once. Sequences were obtained from peripheral blood. Source of these receptors: a woman aged 40 to 55 with COVID-19, enrolled during active disease.

In nucleotides, the CDR3 is TGTGCCAGCAGCTCCACGGGACTAGCGGGGGAGCAGTACTTC. This encodes CASSSTGLAGEQYF. The V call is TRBV11-2, the J call TRBJ2-7; 13 bases are shared with TRBD2. The trim removed 4 bases at V and 7 bases at J, leaving 4 bases unmatched. Germline assignment: CDR1 SGHAT and CDR2 FQNNGV. CDR3 length: 14 residues.

This clone was observed once. The chain joins TRBV7-2 to TRBJ1-3; D perhaps matches TRBD1 (6 bases). The CDR3 totals 14 residues. Germline lookup yields CDR1 SGHTA and CDR2 FQGNSA. Trimming took off 5 bases at V and 0 bases at J, with 8 bases between the two ends. CDR3 sequence: CASSRTVSGNTIYF. The CDR3 DNA is TGTGCCAGCAGCCGGACAGTCTCTGGAAACACCATATATTTT. Full variable domain (rest looked up from reference TRBV7-2 and TRBJ1-3): GAGVSQSPSNKVTEKGKDVELRCDPISGHTALYWYRQSLGQGLEFLIYFQGNSAPDKSGLPSDRFSAERTGGSVSTLTIQRTQQEDSAVYLCASSRTVSGNTIYFGEGSWLTVV.

The chain combines TRBV3-1 (or the pseudogene TRBV3-2) with TRBJ2-3; D perhaps matches TRBD2 (6 bases). The CDR3 loop spans 15 amino acids. Trimming cost V 1 base and J 6 bases, with 14 bases left between them. The germline V gene encodes CDR1 LGHDT and CDR2 YNNKEL (reference sequence). The CDR3 coding sequence is TGTGCCAGCAGCCAAGTGGGACTGCCGAGGGATACGCAGTATTTT. This encodes CASSQVGLPRDTQYF.

The rearrangement links TRBV7-8 to TRBJ1-2; D call uncertain. Germline CDR1 and CDR2: SGHVS and FQNEAQ. Deletions cut 2 bases from V and 0 bases from J, with 7 bases between. This CDR3 region has 14 residues. The DNA of the CDR3 is TGTGCCAGCAGCTTAACACCGCCTAACTATGGCTACACCTTC. Translated, it gives CASSLTPPNYGYTF.

V is TRBV27 and J is TRBJ2-2, with 11 bases lining up with TRBD1. J was trimmed by 3 bases and V by 3 bases; bases with no gene match: 0. Germline values: CDR1 MNHEY, CDR2 SMNVEV (reference sequence). CDR3 length equals 15 residues. CDR3 sequence (DNA): TGTGCCAGCAGTTTGGGACAGGGGGACACCGGGGAGCTGTTTTTT. Its translation is CASSLGQGDTGELFF.

A few counts support this clone. The genes are TRBV18 and TRBJ1-6; D remains unclear. CDR1 is KGHSH and CDR2 is LQKENI in the germline V gene. The ends were cut back, 0 bases at V and 6 bases at J, with 6 bases in the middle. This CDR3 has 14 amino acids. CDR3: CASSPPHSNSPLHF. In nucleotides, the CDR3 is TGTGCCAGCTCACCACCGCACAGTAATTCACCCCTCCACTTT.

The chain joins TRBV2 to TRBJ2-2; D may be TRBD1 (5 bases). V lost 6 bases and J 4 bases, leaving 9 bases between the germline ends. Germline CDR1 is SNHLY and CDR2 is FYNNEI. CDR3 length: 13 amino acids. The CDR3 coding sequence is TGTGCCAGCAGGGTGACAGCCACCGGGGAGCTGTTTTTT. It specifies CASRVTATGELFF.

This rearrangement joins TRBV2 to TRBJ2-1, with D perhaps TRBD1 (6 bases). Per germline, CDR1 SNHLY and CDR2 FYNNEI. V dropped 7 bases and J dropped 5 bases, with 21 bases sitting between them. The CDR3 spans 16 residues. The CDR3 sequence: CASTPLPGTSHNEQFF. Here the CDR3 DNA reads TGTGCCAGCACCCCTCTCCCCGGGACAAGCCACAATGAGCAGTTCTTC. Combining the CDR3 with reference TRBV2 and TRBJ2-1 gives the whole variable domain EPEVTQTPSHQVTQMGQEVILRCVPISNHLYFYWYRQILGQKVEFLVSFYNNEISEKSEIFDDQFSVERPDGSNFTLKIRSTKLEDSAMYFCASTPLPGTSHNEQFFGPGTRLTVL.

This chain uses TRBV28 with TRBJ2-1, with TRBD2 matching 11 bases. V lost 4 bases, J lost 0 bases, and 5 bases stayed unmatched. The CDR3 runs 17 residues. CDR1 and CDR2 from the germline V gene are MDHEN and SYDVKM. Here the CDR3 reads CASSSGLAEISYNEQFF. CDR3 coding DNA: TGTGCCAGCAGTTCGGGACTAGCGGAAATCTCCTACAATGAGCAGTTCTTC.

This chain joins TRBV30 and TRBJ1-6, with 9 bases matching TRBD1. This CDR3 has 15 amino acids. Germline-derived CDR1 and CDR2 are GTSNPN and SVGIG (reference sequence). Losses at the gene ends were 3 bases for V and 8 bases for J; bases not matched to a gene: 8. CDR3: CAWSPRDRVYSPLHF. DNA for the CDR3: TGTGCCTGGAGCCCCCGGGACAGGGTCTATTCACCCCTCCACTTT.

The CDR3 bases are TGTGCCAGCAGTTACTCGACTCTGTTTTATGGCTACACCTTC. Amino acids: CASSYSTLFYGYTF. V usage is TRBV6-2 or TRBV6-3 and J usage is TRBJ1-2; D is unresolved. There are 14 residues in the CDR3. CDR1 is MNHEY and CDR2 is SVGEGT in the germline V gene. V dropped 0 bases and J dropped 5 bases, with 10 bases sitting between them.

The chain is built from TRBV18 and TRBJ1-1; no clear D gene. This CDR3 has 15 amino acids. V was shortened by 6 bases and J by 1 base, with 15 bases between the two germline ends. Germline V lookup: CDR1 KGHSH, CDR2 LQKENI. CDR3 in amino acids: CASSPKNPGNTEAFF. The CDR3 DNA sequence: TGTGCCAGCTCGCCTAAGAATCCCGGGAACACTGAAGCTTTCTTT. Based on the CDR3 plus reference TRBV18 and TRBJ1-1, the full variable domain is NAGVMQNPRHLVRRRGQEARLRCSPMKGHSHVYWYRQLPEEGLKFMVYLQKENIIDESGMPKERFSAEFPKEGPSILRIQQVVRGDSAAYFCASSPKNPGNTEAFFGQGTRLTVV.

This chain links TRBV6-2 or TRBV6-3 with TRBJ2-1; tentative D call: TRBD2 (6 bases). V was trimmed by 0 bases and J by 10 bases, leaving 13 bases between them. Per germline, CDR1 MNHEY and CDR2 SVGEGT. This CDR3 is 14 amino acids long. The CDR3 spells CASSYSGGIREQFF. Written as DNA, the CDR3 is TGTGCCAGCAGTTACTCGGGCGGGATTCGGGAGCAGTTCTTC.

The chain links TRBV6-2 or TRBV6-3 to TRBJ1-1; 8 positions agree with TRBD1. Germline CDR1 is MNHEY and CDR2 is SVGEGT. V shed 4 bases, J shed 10 bases, and the junction held 5 bases outside the gene matches. The CDR3 has 12 residues. The DNA of the CDR3 is TGTGCCAGCAGTTTCGCCGGGACAGGAGCTTTCTTT. As protein: CASSFAGTGAFF.

The chain recombines TRBV29-1 with TRBJ2-1, with 7 bases fitting TRBD2. The length of the CDR3 is 14 residues. The V gene end was trimmed by 4 bases and the J gene end by 4 bases; junction bases not matched to a gene: 7. Germline CDR1 and CDR2: SQVTM and ANQGSEA. The CDR3 sequence: CSVAGGSGYNEQFF. The CDR3 bases are TGCAGCGTTGCTGGCGGGAGTGGGTACAATGAGCAGTTCTTC.

This clone has only one observation. This chain uses TRBV27 with TRBJ2-1, with TRBD2 matching over 10 bases. V lost 7 bases, J lost 3 bases, and 6 bases stayed unmatched. This CDR3 region has 15 residues. Germline V CDR1 and CDR2: MNHEY, SMNVEV (reference sequence). The CDR3 coding sequence is TGTGCCAGCATGCTAGCGGGAGTTTTCTACAATGAGCAGTTCTTC. Protein product: CASMLAGVFYNEQFF.

The chain is built from TRBV19 and TRBJ2-7, with TRBD1 matching 7 bases. The CDR3 is 14 amino acids. V was pared by 2 bases and J by 2 bases, with 3 bases of the junction left unmatched. Germline lookup yields CDR1 LNHDA and CDR2 SQIVND (reference sequence). Here the CDR3 reads CASSILGQPYEQYF. CDR3 in DNA: TGTGCCAGTAGTATATTGGGACAGCCCTACGAGCAGTACTTC.

The V gene is TRBV28, the J gene TRBJ2-7; 10 bases line up with TRBD1. In germline, CDR1 is MDHEN, CDR2 SYDVKM. The CDR3 runs 15 residues. V lost 2 bases, J lost 6 bases, and 7 bases stayed unmatched. The CDR3 nucleotides read TGTGCCAGCAGTTTAGTTCCCGGGACAGGGGCCGAGCAGTACTTC. Translated: CASSLVPGTGAEQYF.

The chain recombines TRBV19 with TRBJ2-1, with 8 bases matching TRBD2. The length of the CDR3 is 15 residues. Trimming at V came to 7 bases and at J to 4 bases, leaving 9 bases not matched to a gene. Germline lookup yields CDR1 LNHDA and CDR2 SQIVND (reference sequence). The DNA of the CDR3 is TGTGCCAGTACTCAAGCGGGAGCGGGTTACAATGAGCAGTTCTTC. Translating it yields CASTQAGAGYNEQFF.

This clone was picked up a small number of times. This CDR3 is also generated by other DNA sequences in the sample. V and J are TRBV10-3 and TRBJ1-1, with D possibly being TRBD1 (5 bases). V was pared by 4 bases and J by 4 bases, with 7 bases between. This CDR3 region has 12 residues. The germline V gene encodes CDR1 ENHRY and CDR2 SYGVKD. DNA of the CDR3: TGTGCCATCAGTGGGGGGGGCACTGAAGCTTTCTTT. Its translation is CAISGGGTEAFF.